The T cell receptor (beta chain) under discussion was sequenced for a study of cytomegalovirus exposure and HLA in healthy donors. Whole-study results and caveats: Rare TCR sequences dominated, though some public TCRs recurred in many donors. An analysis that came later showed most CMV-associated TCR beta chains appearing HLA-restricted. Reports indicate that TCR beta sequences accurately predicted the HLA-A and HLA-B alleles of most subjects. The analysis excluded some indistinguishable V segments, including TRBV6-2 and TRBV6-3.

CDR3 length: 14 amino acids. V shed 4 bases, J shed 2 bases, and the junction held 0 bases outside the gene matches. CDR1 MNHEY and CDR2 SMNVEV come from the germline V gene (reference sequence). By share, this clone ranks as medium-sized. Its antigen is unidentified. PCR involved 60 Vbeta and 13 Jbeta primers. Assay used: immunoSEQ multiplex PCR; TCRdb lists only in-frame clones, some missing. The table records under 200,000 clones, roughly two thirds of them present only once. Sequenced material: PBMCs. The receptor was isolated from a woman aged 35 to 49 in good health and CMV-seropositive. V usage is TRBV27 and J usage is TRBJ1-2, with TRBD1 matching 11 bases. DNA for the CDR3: TGTGCCAGCAGTTGGACAGGGGGCAACTATGGCTACACCTTC. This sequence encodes CASSWTGGNYGYTF.